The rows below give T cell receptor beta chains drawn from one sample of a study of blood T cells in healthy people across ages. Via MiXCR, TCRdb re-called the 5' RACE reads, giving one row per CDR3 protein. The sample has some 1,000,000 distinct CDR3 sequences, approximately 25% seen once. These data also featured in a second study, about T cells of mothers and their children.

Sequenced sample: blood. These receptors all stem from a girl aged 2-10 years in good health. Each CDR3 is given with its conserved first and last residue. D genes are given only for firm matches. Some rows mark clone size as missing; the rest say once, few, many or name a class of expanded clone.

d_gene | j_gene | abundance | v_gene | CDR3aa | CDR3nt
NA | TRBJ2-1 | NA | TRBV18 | CASSPPQGGRRHEQFF | TGTGCCAGCTCACCACCCCAGGGGGGCCGTCGGCATGAGCAGTTCTTC
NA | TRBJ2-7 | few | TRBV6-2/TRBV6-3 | CASSYPGNPYEQYF | TGTGCCAGCAGTTACCCGGGGAATCCCTACGAGCAGTACTTC
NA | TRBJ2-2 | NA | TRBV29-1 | CSGGTPGELFF | TGCAGCGGGGGGACGCCCGGGGAGCTGTTTTTT
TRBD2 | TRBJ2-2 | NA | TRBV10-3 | CAISEVTSGPSGELFF | TGTGCCATCAGTGAGGTGACTAGCGGTCCTTCGGGGGAGCTGTTTTTT
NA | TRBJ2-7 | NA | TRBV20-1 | CSARNDNYEQYF | TGCAGTGCTAGGAACGATAATTACGAGCAGTACTTC
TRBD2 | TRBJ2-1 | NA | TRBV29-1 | CSASGLAYDEQFF | TGCAGCGCCTCGGGACTAGCTTACGATGAGCAGTTCTTC
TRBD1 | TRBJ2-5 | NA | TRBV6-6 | CASNDREETQYF | TGTGCCAGCAACGACAGGGAAGAGACCCAGTACTTC
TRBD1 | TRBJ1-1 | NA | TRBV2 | CASRATGQGEAFF | TGTGCCAGCAGAGCTACCGGACAGGGGGAAGCTTTCTTT
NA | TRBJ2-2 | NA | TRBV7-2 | CASSLEPGAGELFF | TGTGCCAGCAGCTTAGAACCGGGAGCCGGGGAGCTGTTTTTT
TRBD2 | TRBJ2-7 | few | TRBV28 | CASQVPSGYYEQYF | TGTGCCAGCCAAGTACCTAGCGGTTACTACGAGCAGTACTTC
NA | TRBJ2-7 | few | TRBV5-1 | CASGGGLAHEQYF | TGCGCCAGCGGTGGAGGGCTGGCCCACGAGCAGTACTTC
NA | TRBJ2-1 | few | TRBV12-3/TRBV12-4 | CASSLFRGGEQFF | TGTGCCAGCAGTCTTTTCAGGGGCGGTGAGCAGTTCTTC
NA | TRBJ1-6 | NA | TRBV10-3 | CAISESPGGINSPLHF | TGTGCCATCAGTGAGTCCCCCGGCGGAATTAATTCACCCCTCCACTTT
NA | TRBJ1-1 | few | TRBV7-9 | CASSLELTWMNTEAFF | TGTGCCAGCAGCTTAGAACTAACTTGGATGAACACTGAAGCTTTCTTT
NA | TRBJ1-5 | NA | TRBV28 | CASKGSNQPQHF | TGTGCCAGCAAGGGAAGTAATCAGCCCCAGCATTTT
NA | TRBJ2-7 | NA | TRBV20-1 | CSARDVTGRSYEQYF | TGCAGTGCTAGAGATGTAACAGGAAGGTCCTACGAGCAGTACTTC
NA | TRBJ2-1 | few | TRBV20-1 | CSAQDRDNEQFF | TGCAGTGCCCAGGACAGAGACAATGAGCAGTTCTTC
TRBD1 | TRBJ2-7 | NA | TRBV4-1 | CASAPGTELYEQYF | TGCGCCAGTGCCCCCGGGACAGAGCTTTACGAGCAGTACTTC
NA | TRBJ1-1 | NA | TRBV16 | CASSQYGLEGLNTEAFF | TGTGCCAGCAGCCAATACGGGTTAGAGGGGCTGAACACTGAAGCTTTCTTT
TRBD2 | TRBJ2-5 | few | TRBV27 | CASSQDGLAKDETQYF | TGTGCCAGCAGTCAAGATGGACTAGCAAAGGATGAGACCCAGTACTTC
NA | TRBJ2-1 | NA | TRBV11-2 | CASSLRFGDGEQFF | NA
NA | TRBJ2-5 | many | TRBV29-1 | CSASDSHQETQYF | TGCAGCGCCTCGGACAGCCACCAAGAGACCCAGTACTTC
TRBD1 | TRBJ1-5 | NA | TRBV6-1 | CASSGWDSRQPQHF | TGTGCCAGCAGTGGATGGGACAGCCGACAGCCCCAGCATTTT
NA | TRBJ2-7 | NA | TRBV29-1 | CSVGTVSHEQYF | TGCAGCGTTGGAACGGTTTCCCACGAGCAGTACTTC
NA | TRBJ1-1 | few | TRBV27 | CATRDTREAFF | TGTGCCACCCGGGACACAAGAGAAGCTTTCTTT
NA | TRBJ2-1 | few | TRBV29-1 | CSVEPDSSYNGQFF | TGCAGCGTTGAACCCGACTCCTCCTACAATGGGCAGTTCTTC
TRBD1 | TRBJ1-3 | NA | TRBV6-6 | CASFPGDRGGNTIYF | TGTGCCAGCTTCCCGGGCGACAGGGGTGGAAACACCATATATTTT
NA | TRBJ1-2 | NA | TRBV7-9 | CASSSLTGVSGYTF | TGTGCCAGCAGCTCCTTAACGGGGGTTAGTGGCTACACCTTC
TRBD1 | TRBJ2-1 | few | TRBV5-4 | CASSPGTGYPNEQFF | TGTGCCAGCAGCCCCGGGACAGGGTACCCCAATGAGCAGTTCTTC
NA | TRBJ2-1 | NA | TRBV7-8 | CASSLTGDDSNEQFF | TGTGCCAGCAGCTTAACGGGAGATGATAGCAATGAGCAGTTCTTC
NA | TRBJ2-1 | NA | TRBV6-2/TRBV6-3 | CASSYSSRVSGNEQFF | TGTGCCAGCAGTTACTCGTCCAGGGTTTCGGGAAATGAGCAGTTCTTC
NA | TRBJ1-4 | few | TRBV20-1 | CSARGNSEKLFF | TGCAGTGCTAGGGGGAATAGTGAAAAACTGTTTTTT
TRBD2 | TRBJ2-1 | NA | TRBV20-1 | CSASSRGTYNEQFF | TGCAGTGCTAGCTCGCGGGGGACTTACAATGAGCAGTTCTTC
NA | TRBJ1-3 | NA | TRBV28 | CASSLRGYGNTIYF | TGTGCCAGCAGTTTGCGGGGATATGGAAACACCATATATTTT
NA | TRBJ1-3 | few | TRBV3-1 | CASSHGASGNTIYF | TGTGCCAGCAGCCACGGGGCCTCTGGAAACACCATATATTTT
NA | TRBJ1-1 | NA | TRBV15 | CATRGDDGRAEAFF | TGTGCCACCAGGGGGGACGATGGTCGAGCTGAAGCTTTCTTT
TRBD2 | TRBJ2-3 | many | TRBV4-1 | CASSLRTSGNTDTQYF | TGCGCCAGCAGCCTCCGGACTAGCGGGAACACAGATACGCAGTATTTT
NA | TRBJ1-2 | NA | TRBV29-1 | CSVAETNYGYTF | TGCAGCGTTGCTGAGACTAACTATGGCTACACCTTC
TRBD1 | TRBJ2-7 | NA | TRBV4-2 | CASSQRLGQYEQYF | TGTGCCAGCAGCCAACGCTTGGGACAGTACGAGCAGTACTTC
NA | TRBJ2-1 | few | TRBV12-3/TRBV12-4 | CASSDGPVEQFF | TGTGCCAGCAGTGACGGGCCGGTTGAGCAGTTCTTC
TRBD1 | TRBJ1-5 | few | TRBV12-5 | CASGSGTGSNQPQHF | TGTGCTAGTGGTTCGGGGACAGGGAGTAATCAGCCCCAGCATTTT
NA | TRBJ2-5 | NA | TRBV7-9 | CASLREETQYF | TGTGCCAGCTTGAGGGAAGAGACCCAGTACTTC
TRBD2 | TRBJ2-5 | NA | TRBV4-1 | CASSQAGGRETQYF | TGTGCCAGCAGCCAAGCGGGAGGCAGAGAGACCCAGTACTTC
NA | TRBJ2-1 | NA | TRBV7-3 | CASSAEQGIYNEQFF | TGTGCCAGCAGCGCAGAACAGGGAATCTACAATGAGCAGTTCTTC
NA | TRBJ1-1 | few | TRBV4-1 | CASSQDHGGARKAFF | TGCGCCAGCAGCCAAGACCACGGAGGAGCCAGGAAAGCTTTCTTT
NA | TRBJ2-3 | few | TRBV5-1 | CASSLGSGQDTQYF | TGCGCCAGCAGCTTGGGTTCAGGGCAAGATACGCAGTATTTT
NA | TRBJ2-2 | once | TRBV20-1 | CSARDQRDSTGELFF | TGCAGTGCTAGAGATCAGAGGGATTCCACCGGGGAGCTGTTTTTT
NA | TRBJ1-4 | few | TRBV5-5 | CASTSGRAGRNEKLFF | TGTGCCAGCACCTCTGGCAGGGCAGGAAGAAATGAAAAACTGTTTTTT
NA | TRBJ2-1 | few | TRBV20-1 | CSAREPANEQFF | TGCAGTGCTAGAGAGCCAGCCAATGAGCAGTTCTTC